This TCR beta chain was obtained from a study of blood T cells in healthy people across ages. On the study more broadly: Capture via template switching afforded approximately one barcoded beta molecule per two T cells.

The use of a sample-barcoded 5' primer and a J-beta primer mix characterized a second PCR of 7 to 11 cycles. The template-switch adaptor was a 5' adaptor with 12 random nucleotides. It tagged each cDNA molecule. From each sample, at least 2.5 million paired-end reads containing CDR3 were obtained. Each CDR3 protein gets one entry after TCRdb re-called the 5' RACE reads with MiXCR. The sample carries approximately 1.5 million distinct CDR3 sequences, roughly two fifths recorded once. This clonotype was detected ten times or more. CDR3 length: 15 amino acids. V dropped 3 bases and J dropped 5; count of bases not matched to a gene: 6. CDR1 is SGDLS and CDR2 is YYNGEE in the germline V gene.

This TCR derives from a young woman in good health. V gene TRBV9 combines with J gene TRBJ2-1; 9 bases match TRBD1. Sequenced input: blood. The CDR3 nucleotides read TGTGCCAGCAGCGCGACAGGGGGGAAAGACAATGAGCAGTTCTTC. This encodes CASSATGGKDNEQFF.